Listed below are T cell receptor beta chains from one sample, sequenced in a study of blood T cell repertoires in COVID-19. Method: immunoSEQ multiplex PCR; TCRdb's copy keeps in-frame clones and lacks some. The sample yields about 370,000 clones, roughly nine tenths seen once. The sample comprised PBMCs or T cells enriched from blood (not recorded which). The receptors were gathered from a woman younger than 45 who had recovered from COVID-19. Both conserved end residues are part of each CDR3. The order of the fields is D gene, V gene, clone size, J gene, CDR3 protein, CDR3 DNA. D genes are given only for firm matches. The size entry is marked missing in some rows and otherwise reads once, few, many or a size class.

>TRBD2|TRBV9|-|TRBJ2-1
CASSPRTSGVYNEQFF
TGTGCCAGCAGCCCCCGAACTAGCGGGGTCTACAATGAGCAGTTCTTC
>-|TRBV15|once|TRBJ2-5
CATSRGGSQETQYF
TGTGCCACCAGCAGAGGGGGCAGTCAAGAGACCCAGTACTTC
>TRBD1|TRBV6-5|-|TRBJ2-2
CASSRQGPNTGELFF
TGTGCCAGCAGCCGACAGGGTCCGAACACCGGGGAGCTGTTTTTT
>-|TRBV7-9|-|TRBJ2-5
CASSLEGGTDQEIQYF
TGTGCCAGCAGCTTGGAAGGGGGGACAGACCAAGAGATCCAGTACTTC
>-|TRBV6-5|-|TRBJ1-1
CASTRDIEAFF
TGTGCCAGCACCCGGGACATTGAAGCTTTCTTT
>-|TRBV30|-|TRBJ2-2
CAWSFDFDTGELFF
TGTGCCTGGAGTTTTGACTTTGACACCGGGGAGCTGTTTTTT
>-|TRBV18|once|TRBJ2-3
CASSPPSARTDTQYF
TGTGCCAGCTCACCCCCTAGCGCCCGCACAGATACGCAGTATTTT
>TRBD2|TRBV7-9|once|TRBJ2-1
CASSLLAGDNEQFF
TGTGCCAGCAGCTTACTAGCGGGGGACAATGAGCAGTTCTTC
>TRBD2|TRBV7-3|-|TRBJ2-3
CASSSSPAGAPDTQYF
TGTGCCAGCAGCTCGTCCCCAGCGGGAGCCCCAGATACGCAGTATTTT
>-|TRBV11-3|-|TRBJ1-5
CASSLSQGNQPQHF
TGTGCCAGCAGCTTAAGTCAGGGAAATCAGCCCCAGCATTTT
>TRBD1|TRBV6-5|-|TRBJ1-4
CASSRGDRRGEKLFF
TGTGCCAGCAGTCGCGGGGACAGGCGGGGTGAAAAACTGTTTTTT
>-|TRBV12-5|-|TRBJ2-1
CASGLPSGWGDFNEQFF
TGTGCTAGTGGTTTGCCTTCTGGGTGGGGGGATTTCAATGAGCAGTTCTTC
>TRBD2|TRBV5-1|once|TRBJ2-7
CASSLTSGGYEQYF
TGCGCCAGCAGCTTGACTAGCGGGGGCTACGAGCAGTACTTC
>TRBD1|TRBV18|-|TRBJ2-5
CASSPLDRGETQYF
TGTGCCAGCTCACCCCTCGACAGGGGTGAGACCCAGTACTTC
>TRBD2|TRBV5-1|-|TRBJ2-1
CASSLGREGPPRNEQFF
TGCGCCAGCAGCTTGGGGCGGGAGGGCCCCCCCCGCAATGAGCAGTTCTTC
>-|TRBV30|-|TRBJ1-2
CAWSVLLVRGYTF
TGTGCCTGGAGTGTACTCTTAGTGCGGGGCTACACCTTC
>-|TRBV27|-|TRBJ2-7
CASSYTTGAYEQYF
TGTGCCAGCAGTTACACGACAGGAGCCTACGAGCAGTACTTC
>TRBD1|TRBV4-3|-|TRBJ1-2
CASSLGQGDNYGYTF
TGCGCCAGCAGCCTCGGACAGGGAGATAACTATGGCTACACCTTC
>-|TRBV14|-|TRBJ2-3
CASSQDRSADTQYF
TGTGCCAGCAGCCAAGACAGAAGCGCAGATACGCAGTATTTT
>TRBD1|TRBV7-3|-|TRBJ2-1
CASSPTGERFF
TGTGCCAGCAGCCCGACAGGGGAACGGTTCTTC
>-|TRBV11-2|-|TRBJ2-2
CASSLAGRNTGELFF
TGTGCCAGCAGCTTAGCAGGCAGAAACACCGGGGAGCTGTTTTTT
>-|TRBV3-1/TRBV3-2|once|TRBJ2-2
CASRRNTGELFF
TGTGCCAGCAGGCGAAACACCGGGGAGCTGTTTTTT
>TRBD2|TRBV9|once|TRBJ2-3
CASSPGLAGFTDTQYF
TGTGCCAGCAGCCCGGGACTAGCGGGATTCACAGATACGCAGTATTTT
>-|TRBV11-1|-|TRBJ2-1
CASSSRDTTGNEQFF
TGTGCCAGCAGCTCGAGGGACACCACCGGCAATGAGCAGTTCTTC
>TRBD1|TRBV24-1|once|TRBJ2-5
CATSMTGFGTQYF
TGTGCCACCAGTATGACAGGGTTCGGGACCCAGTACTTC
>-|TRBV3-1/TRBV3-2|-|TRBJ2-1
CASSQGAVYNEQFF
TGTGCCAGCAGCCAAGGAGCGGTTTACAATGAGCAGTTCTTC
>-|TRBV21-1|-|TRBJ1-5
CASSKETGGNQPQHF
TGTGCCAGCAGCAAAGAGACCGGGGGCAATCAGCCCCAGCATTTT
>-|TRBV18|-|TRBJ1-6
CASSPPMAGLQNSPLHF
TGTGCCAGCTCACCACCGATGGCAGGGTTACAGAATTCACCCCTCCACTTT
>TRBD1|TRBV14|-|TRBJ1-1
CASVRDRPGMNTEAFF
TGTGCCAGCGTCCGGGACAGGCCTGGGATGAACACTGAAGCTTTCTTT
>-|TRBV19|-|TRBJ1-5
CASSDHRVNQPQHF
TGTGCCAGTAGTGACCACAGGGTCAATCAGCCCCAGCATTTT